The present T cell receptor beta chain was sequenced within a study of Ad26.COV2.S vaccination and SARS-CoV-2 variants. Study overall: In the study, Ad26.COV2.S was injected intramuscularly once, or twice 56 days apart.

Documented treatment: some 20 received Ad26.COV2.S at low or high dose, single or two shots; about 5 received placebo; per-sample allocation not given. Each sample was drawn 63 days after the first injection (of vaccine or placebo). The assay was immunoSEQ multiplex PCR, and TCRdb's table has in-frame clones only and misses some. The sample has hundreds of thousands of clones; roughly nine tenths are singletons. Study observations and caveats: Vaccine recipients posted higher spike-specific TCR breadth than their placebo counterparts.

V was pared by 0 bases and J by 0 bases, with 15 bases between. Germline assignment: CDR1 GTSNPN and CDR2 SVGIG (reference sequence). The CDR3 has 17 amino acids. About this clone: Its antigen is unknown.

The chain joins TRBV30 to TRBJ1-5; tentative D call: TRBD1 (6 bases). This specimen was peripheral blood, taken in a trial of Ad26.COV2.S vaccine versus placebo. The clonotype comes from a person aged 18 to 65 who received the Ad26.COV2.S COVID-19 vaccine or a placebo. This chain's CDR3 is CAWSVPAGAYSNQPQHF. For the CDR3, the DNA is TGTGCCTGGAGTGTACCCGCGGGGGCGTATAGCAATCAGCCCCAGCATTTT.